The 31 T cell receptor beta chains given below trace back to one sample, sequenced in a study of cytomegalovirus exposure and HLA in healthy donors. PCR employed 60 Vbeta and 13 Jbeta primers. Method: immunoSEQ multiplex PCR; TCRdb's copy keeps in-frame clones and lacks some. The table has 95,000 to 150,000 clones, 75% seen once. The sample was PBMCs. The source of these receptors is a woman in her thirties or forties in good health and CMV-seropositive.

This rearrangement joins TRBV28 to TRBJ1-2; 9 bases line up with TRBD1. The germline V gene encodes CDR1 MDHEN and CDR2 SYDVKM. V lost 5 bases to trimming and J lost 5 bases; unmatched junction nucleotides: 9. CDR3 length equals 15 residues. CDR3 coding DNA: TGTGCCAGCAGTCAACCGGCCGGGACAGGGTATGGCTACACCTTC. Translated: CASSQPAGTGYGYTF.

This chain uses TRBV18 with TRBJ1-4; D unclear. The CDR3 runs 13 residues. V was clipped by 0 bases and J by 8 bases, with 7 bases between them. Germline CDR1 KGHSH, CDR2 LQKENI. CDR3 sequence (DNA): TGTGCCAGCTCACCACCCTCGGGAGAAAAACTGTTTTTT. It is translated as CASSPPSGEKLFF.

This clone was seen a handful of times. V gene TRBV19 combines with J gene TRBJ2-1, with TRBD1 matching over 10 bases. The CDR3 is made up of 14 amino acids. Germline V gene sequence: CDR1 LNHDA, CDR2 SQIVND (reference sequence). V was pared by 1 base and J by 6 bases, with 0 bases of the junction left unmatched. DNA for the CDR3: TGTGCCAGTAGTATAGGGACAGGGGGCAATGAGCAGTTCTTC. This gives the protein CASSIGTGGNEQFF. Supplemented by reference TRBV19 and TRBJ2-1, the full variable domain reads DGGITQSPKYLFRKEGQNVTLSCEQNLNHDAMYWYRQDPGQGLRLIYYSQIVNDFQKGDIAEGYSVSREKKESFPLTVTSAQKNPTAFYLCASSIGTGGNEQFFGPGTRLTVL.

The gene calls are TRBV27 and TRBJ1-4, with no clear D. Between the trimmed V and J ends, which lost 3 bases and 10 bases, there was a span of 15 bases. The CDR3 sequence is 14 residues long. Germline V gives CDR1 MNHEY, CDR2 SMNVEV (reference sequence). The CDR3 DNA reads TGTGCCAGCAGTTTTACAGTTACCCTTGGAAAACTGTTTTTT. It yields the protein CASSFTVTLGKLFF.

The sample holds many counts of this clone. The genes are TRBV6-1 and TRBJ1-1; no clear D. This CDR3 is 13 amino acids long. Trimming took 1 base from V and 7 from J, leaving 10 bases between them. CDR1 MNHNS and CDR2 SASEGT come from the germline V gene. CDR3 region: CASSEERGSEAFF. CDR3 DNA: TGTGCCAGCAGTGAAGAAAGAGGCAGTGAAGCTTTCTTT.

This sequence joins TRBV5-5 and TRBJ1-5; the D gene is possibly TRBD1 (6 bases). Germline loops: CDR1 SGHKS, CDR2 YYEKEE (reference sequence). V was pared by 0 bases and J by 4 bases, with 11 bases between. The CDR3 is 15 amino acids. The CDR3 sequence is CASSLVGQRNQPQHF. CDR3 coding DNA: TGTGCCAGCAGCTTGGTTGGACAGAGAAATCAGCCCCAGCATTTT.

The V and J genes are TRBV28 and TRBJ1-2; no definite D call. The V and J ends lost 5 bases and 4 bases respectively, with 8 bases between them. Germline loops: CDR1 MDHEN, CDR2 SYDVKM. This CDR3 is 12 amino acids long. The CDR3 region is CASSVGSYGYTF. The CDR3, as DNA: TGTGCCAGCAGTGTGGGGAGCTATGGCTACACCTTC.

The rearrangement uses TRBV19 and TRBJ1-2, with 7 nucleotides matching TRBD1. The ends lost 4 bases at V and 5 bases at J; junction bases unmatched: 1. The germline V gene has CDR1 LNHDA and CDR2 SQIVND (reference sequence). This CDR3 has 12 residues. The CDR3 sequence is CASSRTGYGYTF. The CDR3, as DNA: TGTGCCAGTAGTAGGACAGGATATGGCTACACCTTC. Looking up the rest from reference TRBV19 and TRBJ1-2 gives the full variable domain: DGGITQSPKYLFRKEGQNVTLSCEQNLNHDAMYWYRQDPGQGLRLIYYSQIVNDFQKGDIAEGYSVSREKKESFPLTVTSAQKNPTAFYLCASSRTGYGYTFGSGTRLTVV.

V is TRBV25-1 and J is TRBJ1-1; D possibly corresponds to TRBD1 (5 bases). The CDR3 loop spans 17 amino acids. CDR1 is MGHDK, CDR2 SYGVNS, per germline. The V end was cut by 4 bases, the J end by 1 base, with 19 bases between. CDR3 in amino acids: CASSGFARGGQNTEAFF. The CDR3 DNA is TGTGCCAGCAGTGGCTTCGCAAGGGGTGGGCAGAACACTGAAGCTTTCTTT.

V is TRBV15 and J is TRBJ2-1, with D possibly being TRBD2 (6 bases). The CDR3 extends over 13 amino acids. CDR1 and CDR2 (germline): LNHNV, YYDKDF (reference sequence). V was clipped by 5 bases and J by 8 bases, with 13 bases between them. The DNA of the CDR3 is TGTGCCACCAGCGCTAGCGCGGACCATGAGCAGTTCTTC. Translation gives CATSASADHEQFF.

The chain joins TRBV30 to TRBJ2-7; tentative D call: TRBD1 (6 bases). V lost 4 bases and J 0 bases, leaving 7 bases between the germline ends. Germline-derived CDR1 and CDR2 are GTSNPN and SVGIG (reference sequence). The CDR3 sequence is 12 residues long. Written as DNA, the CDR3 is TGTGCCTGGAAGGGGGACTCCTACGAGCAGTACTTC. Amino acid sequence: CAWKGDSYEQYF.

This chain uses TRBV29-1 with TRBJ2-1; TRBD2 matches at 13 bases. CDR1 is SQVTM and CDR2 is ANQGSEA in the germline V gene. The CDR3 runs to 15 residues. The J segment lost 8 bases and the V segment lost 6 bases, leaving 10 bases of the junction unmatched. The DNA of the CDR3 is TGCAGCGTGAGCCGAGGGACTAGCGGGGTCGATGAGCAGTTCTTC. It specifies CSVSRGTSGVDEQFF.

CDR3 protein: CASSQQGPDYGYTF. The CDR3, as DNA: TGCGCCAGCAGCCAACAGGGCCCCGACTATGGCTACACCTTC. V and J are TRBV5-1 and TRBJ1-2; D is possibly TRBD1 (6 bases). The CDR3 runs 14 residues. CDR1 and CDR2 (germline): SGHRS, YFSETQ. Trimming shortened V by 4 bases and J by 3 bases, and 13 bases separated the two germline ends.

V and J are TRBV7-9 and TRBJ2-7; 9 nucleotides align to TRBD1. Germline V gene lookup returns CDR1 SEHNR and CDR2 FQNEAQ (reference sequence). CDR3 length: 16 residues. V trimming: 0 bases; J trimming: 4 bases; junction bases outside the gene matches: 7. DNA of the CDR3: TGTGCCAGCAGCTTAGCACCCCGGGACAGGGCGTACGAGCAGTACTTC. Translation gives CASSLAPRDRAYEQYF. Supplemented by reference TRBV7-9 and TRBJ2-7, the full variable domain reads DTGVSQNPRHKITKRGQNVTFRCDPISEHNRLYWYRQTLGQGPEFLTYFQNEAQLEKSRLLSDRFSAERPKGSFSTLEIQRTEQGDSAMYLCASSLAPRDRAYEQYFGPGTRLTVT.

V usage is TRBV19 and J usage is TRBJ1-5; 10 positions match TRBD1. V dropped 10 bases and J dropped 5; count of bases not matched to a gene: 2. Germline assignment: CDR1 LNHDA and CDR2 SQIVND (reference sequence). CDR3 length: 12 residues. The CDR3 reads CAIGQGDQPQHF. The CDR3 coding sequence is TGTGCCATCGGACAGGGGGATCAGCCCCAGCATTTT.

This rearrangement joins TRBV19 to TRBJ1-5, with 8 nucleotides matching TRBD1. Germline CDR1 is LNHDA and CDR2 is SQIVND (reference sequence). With V trimmed by 7 bases and J by 2 bases, 7 bases remained unmatched. This CDR3 region has 15 residues. CDR3 amino acids: CASTQGAAGNQPQHF. The CDR3 bases are TGTGCCAGTACTCAGGGGGCGGCGGGCAATCAGCCCCAGCATTTT.

CDR3 region: CASSPGTGDYNEQFF. CDR3 in DNA: TGTGCCAGCAGCCCAGGGACAGGGGATTACAATGAGCAGTTCTTC. V and J are TRBV4-2 and TRBJ2-1, with TRBD1 identical over 10 bases. The CDR3 is 15 amino acids. Germline values: CDR1 LGHNA, CDR2 YNFKEQ. V lost 4 bases, J lost 4 bases, and 4 bases stayed unmatched.

The chain links TRBV28 to TRBJ1-1, with 8 bases aligning to TRBD1. The germline V gene encodes CDR1 MDHEN and CDR2 SYDVKM. The CDR3 runs 14 residues. The trim removed 2 bases at V and 3 bases at J, leaving 2 bases unmatched. In DNA form, the CDR3 reads TGTGCCAGCAGTTTAGGACAGGGATACACTGAAGCTTTCTTT. Protein sequence: CASSLGQGYTEAFF.

This clone turned up a few times. The chain uses TRBV5-1 and TRBJ2-1, with 7 bases matching TRBD2. The CDR3 is made up of 16 amino acids. V dropped 6 bases and J dropped 2; count of bases not matched to a gene: 11. Germline loops: CDR1 SGHRS, CDR2 YFSETQ. CDR3 in amino acids: CASKLLGGTTYNEQFF. The CDR3 DNA is TGCGCCAGCAAACTTTTGGGGGGGACTACCTACAATGAGCAGTTCTTC.

The chain joins TRBV12-5 to TRBJ1-6, with 11 nucleotides matching TRBD1. This CDR3 is 16 amino acids long. Germline loops: CDR1 LGHNT, CDR2 FRNRAP. V trimming: 3 bases; J trimming: 10 bases; junction bases outside the gene matches: 8. As DNA, the CDR3 is TGTGCTAGTGGTTTCGGTACGGGACAGGGGGTCTCACCCCTCCACTTT. As protein: CASGFGTGQGVSPLHF.

This chain joins TRBV6-5 and TRBJ2-7, with TRBD2 matching over 8 bases. With V trimmed by 0 bases and J by 4 bases, 8 bases remained unmatched. CDR3 length equals 16 residues. Germline lookup yields CDR1 MNHEY and CDR2 SVGAGI. The CDR3 region is CASSYSGRGATYEQYF. The DNA for the CDR3 is TGTGCCAGCAGTTACTCGGGGCGGGGGGCGACGTACGAGCAGTACTTC.

J is TRBJ1-5 and V is TRBV29-1; D gene ambiguous. This CDR3 spans 12 amino acids. Germline V gives CDR1 SQVTM, CDR2 ANQGSEA. V was shortened by 5 bases and J by 7 bases, with 12 bases between the two germline ends. CDR3 in amino acids: CSVYGERQPQHF. The CDR3 nucleotides read TGCAGCGTTTATGGAGAGAGGCAGCCCCAGCATTTT. The full variable domain, in which reference TRBV29-1 and TRBJ1-5 provide the parts outside the CDR3, is SAVISQKPSRDICQRGTSLTIQCQVDSQVTMMFWYRQQPGQSLTLIATANQGSEATYESGFVIDKFPISRPNLTFSTLTVSNMSPEDSSIYLCSVYGERQPQHFGDGTRLSIL.

Points on this clone: This sample also contains other DNA sequences that code for the same CDR3. The chain recombines TRBV6-5 with TRBJ2-5; D might be TRBD2 (5 bases). Trimming cost V 6 bases and J 5 bases, with 10 bases left between them. The CDR3 length is 12 residues. CDR1 is MNHEY, CDR2 SVGAGI, per germline. CDR3 amino acids: CASSPGVETQYF. The CDR3 DNA sequence: TGTGCCAGCAGCCCCGGGGTGGAGACCCAGTACTTC.

The chain employs TRBV7-2 and TRBJ2-5, with 8 bases matching TRBD2. After removal of 5 bases from V and 2 bases from J, the junction contained 4 bases not matched to a gene. This CDR3 has 14 residues. Germline-derived CDR1 and CDR2 are SGHTA and FQGNSA. The CDR3 DNA follows: TGTGCCAGCAGCATCCAGCGGGGGCAAGAGACCCAGTACTTC. Encoded protein: CASSIQRGQETQYF.

The chain has TRBV27 and TRBJ1-1, with D possibly being TRBD1 (5 bases). CDR1 and CDR2 (germline): MNHEY, SMNVEV (reference sequence). The CDR3 extends over 15 amino acids. The V gene lost 5 bases and the J gene lost 3 bases, with 16 bases spanning the gap. CDR3 in amino acids: CASSQHPGGHTEAFF. The CDR3 nucleotides read TGTGCCAGCAGTCAACACCCCGGGGGACACACTGAAGCTTTCTTT.

The gene calls are TRBV11-2 and TRBJ2-7; D might be TRBD2 (5 bases). The CDR3 is made up of 13 amino acids. Per germline, CDR1 SGHAT and CDR2 FQNNGV. Trimming removed 2 bases from V and 2 bases from J, with 7 bases in between. The CDR3 reads CASSLLGAYEQYF. The CDR3 DNA is TGTGCCAGCAGCTTATTGGGAGCCTACGAGCAGTACTTC.

The CDR3 is CASSEFAGPAVEQYF. The CDR3 bases are TGTGCCAGCAGTGAATTTGCGGGACCAGCCGTCGAGCAGTACTTC. The V gene is TRBV25-1, the J gene TRBJ2-5, with D possibly TRBD2 on 6 matching bases. The last part of the DNA fits TRBJ2-7 better; the J call may be wrong. CDR1 is MGHDK, CDR2 SYGVNS, per germline. The CDR3 length is 15 residues.

This chain connects TRBV7-6 to TRBJ2-7, with 9 bases aligning to TRBD1. Germline loops: CDR1 SGHVS, CDR2 FNYEAQ. J lost 0 bases, V lost 3 bases, and 6 bases had no gene match. This CDR3 contains 16 residues. As DNA, the CDR3 is TGTGCCAGCAGCTTGCCTACAGGGGGCTCCTCCTACGAGCAGTACTTC. The encoded protein is CASSLPTGGSSYEQYF.

This clone turned up a few times. CDR3 residues: CASSPGVDMEAFF. The DNA for the CDR3 is TGTGCCAGCAGCCCAGGGGTAGATATGGAAGCTTTCTTT. The V and J genes are TRBV11-3 and TRBJ1-1, with a weak D call TRBD1 (6 bases). The V end lost 5 bases, the J end lost 8 bases, and 15 bases lay between the germline ends. Germline V gene lookup returns CDR1 SGHNT and CDR2 YENEEA. CDR3 length: 13 amino acids. The full variable domain, its missing parts supplied by reference TRBV11-3 and TRBJ1-1, is EAGVVQSPRYKIIEKKQPVAFWCNPISGHNTLYWYLQNLGQGPELLIRYENEEAVDDSQLPKDRFSAERLKGVDSTLKIQPAELGDSAVYLCASSPGVDMEAFFGQGTRLTVV.

The rearrangement links TRBV5-8 to TRBJ2-7; TRBD2 aligns across 9 bases. This CDR3 is 16 amino acids long. Germline assignment: CDR1 SGHTS and CDR2 YDEGEE. Unmatched junction bases numbered 8, after V lost 4 bases and J lost 0 bases. Here the CDR3 DNA reads TGTGCCAGCAGCACCGGGACTAGCCGATCCTCCTACGAGCAGTACTTC. Protein sequence: CASSTGTSRSSYEQYF.

The chain combines TRBV4-2 with TRBJ1-2; 7 bases agree with TRBD1. Germline V gives CDR1 LGHNA, CDR2 YNFKEQ. This CDR3 is 12 amino acids long. The trim removed 7 bases at V and 8 bases at J, leaving 7 bases unmatched. As DNA, the CDR3 is TGTGCCAGCACCTCGGACAGGCAGGGCTACACCTTC. This sequence encodes CASTSDRQGYTF.